One T cell receptor beta chain is described in this entry. What it recognizes is unknown. This sample was taken from a study of T cell responses to AZD1222 COVID-19 vaccine. Profiling relied on immunoSEQ multiplex PCR, and the TCRdb table lists in-frame clones only, not all of them. Among roughly 100,000 clones listed, 70% to 90% were seen once. Study-level results: Clonal diversity may have been underestimated in mostly white British donors. Repertoire sampling happened only post peak T cell response.

This CDR3 has 14 residues. Trimming took 6 bases from V and 0 from J, leaving 10 bases between them. CDR1 SGDLS and CDR2 YYNGEE come from the germline V gene. This sequence joins TRBV9 and TRBJ1-3; D remains ambiguous. The specimen comprised peripheral blood, sampled on day 0 of AZD1222 vaccination. The source of this sequence is an adult in good health. CDR3 in DNA: TGTGCCAGCACTCCAGAGGCCTCTGGAAACACCATATATTTT. This gives the protein CASTPEASGNTIYF.